This T cell receptor (beta chain) derives from a study of radiation and T cells in renal cell carcinoma. Data came from immunoSEQ multiplex PCR; TCRdb stores just in-frame clones and leaves some out. This table has 45,000 to 55,000 clones, 75% to 90% appearing once. Described time point: blood 2 weeks post-SBRT. Treatment here: 15 Gy SBRT to primary tumor, nephrectomy 4 weeks later. Germline assignment: CDR1 SGDLS and CDR2 YYNGEE. The CDR3 extends over 18 amino acids. The V and J ends lost 1 base and 5 bases respectively, with 22 bases between them. The sequence was collected from an older woman with renal cell carcinoma. Material: blood, obtained from a patient whose treatment included radiotherapy and nephrectomy. V and J are TRBV9 and TRBJ2-1; D might be TRBD2 (6 bases). CDR3 sequence (DNA): TGTGCCAGCAGCGTACCCCCCACTAGGGCGGGAACAAACAATGAGCAGTTCTTC. It translates to CASSVPPTRAGTNNEQFF.